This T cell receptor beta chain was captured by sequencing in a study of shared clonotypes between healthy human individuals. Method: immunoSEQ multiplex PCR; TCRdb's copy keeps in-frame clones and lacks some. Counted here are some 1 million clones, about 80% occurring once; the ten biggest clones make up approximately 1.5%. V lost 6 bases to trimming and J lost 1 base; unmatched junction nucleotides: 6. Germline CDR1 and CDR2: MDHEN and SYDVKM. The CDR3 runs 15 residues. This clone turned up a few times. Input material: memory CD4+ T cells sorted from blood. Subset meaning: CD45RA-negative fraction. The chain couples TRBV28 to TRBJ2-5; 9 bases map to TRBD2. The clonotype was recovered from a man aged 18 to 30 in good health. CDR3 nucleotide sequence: TGTGCCAGCAGGATAGCGGGGGAGATCCAAGAGACCCAGTACTTC. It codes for CASRIAGEIQETQYF.